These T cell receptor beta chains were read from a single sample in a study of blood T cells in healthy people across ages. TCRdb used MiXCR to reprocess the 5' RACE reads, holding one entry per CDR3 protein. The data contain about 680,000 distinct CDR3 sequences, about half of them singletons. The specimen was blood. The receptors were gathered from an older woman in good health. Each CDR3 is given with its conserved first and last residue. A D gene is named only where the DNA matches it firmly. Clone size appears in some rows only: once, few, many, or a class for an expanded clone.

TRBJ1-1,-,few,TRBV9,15,CASSVALGGNTEAFF,TGTGCCAGCAGCGTAGCTCTCGGAGGGAACACTGAAGCTTTCTTT
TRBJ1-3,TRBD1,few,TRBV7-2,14,CASSPGQGGNTIYF,TGTGCCAGCAGCCCGGGACAGGGCGGAAACACCATATATTTT
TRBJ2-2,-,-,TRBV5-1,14,CASSFGVEAGELFF,TGCGCCAGCAGCTTTGGCGTAGAGGCCGGGGAGCTGTTTTTT
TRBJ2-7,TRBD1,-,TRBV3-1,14,CASRPTGGGDEQYF,TGTGCCAGCAGACCCACAGGGGGCGGAGACGAGCAGTACTTC
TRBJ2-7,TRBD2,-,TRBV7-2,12,CASRGLAGAQYF,TGTGCCAGCCGAGGACTAGCGGGCGCGCAGTACTTC
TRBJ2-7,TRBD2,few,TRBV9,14,CASSVSGGPYEQYF,TGTGCCAGCAGCGTTAGCGGGGGTCCCTACGAGCAGTACTTC
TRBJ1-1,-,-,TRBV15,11,CATSTNTEAFF,TGTGCCACCAGCACGAACACTGAAGCTTTCTTT
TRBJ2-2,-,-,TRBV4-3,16,CASSLIPGANTGELFF,TGCGCCAGCAGCCTGATACCGGGAGCGAACACCGGGGAGCTGTTTTTT
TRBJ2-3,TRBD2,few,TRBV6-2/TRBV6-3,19,CASSPGHGTSGITTDTQYF,TGTGCCAGCAGCCCAGGACACGGGACTAGCGGGATTACCACAGATACGCAGTATTTT
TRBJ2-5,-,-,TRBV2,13,CASKQGERETQYF,TGTGCCAGCAAACAGGGTGAGAGAGAGACCCAGTACTTC
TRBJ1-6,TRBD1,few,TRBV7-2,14,CASSPQGVNSPLHF,TGTGCCAGCAGCCCCCAGGGGGTTAATTCACCCCTCCACTTT
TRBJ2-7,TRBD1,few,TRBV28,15,CASSLPGQGSHEQYF,TGTGCCAGCAGCCTTCCGGGACAGGGTAGCCACGAGCAGTACTTC
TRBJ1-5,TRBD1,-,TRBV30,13,CAWSQGVGLPQHF,TGTGCCTGGAGTCAGGGGGTAGGTCTGCCCCAGCATTTT
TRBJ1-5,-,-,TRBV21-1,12,CASSRARQPQHF,TGTGCCAGCAGCAGGGCTCGGCAGCCCCAGCATTTT
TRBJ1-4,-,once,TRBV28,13,CASSYRRNEKLFF,TGTGCCAGCAGTTATCGGCGTAATGAAAAACTGTTTTTT
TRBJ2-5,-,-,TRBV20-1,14,CSARETRAGETQYF,TGCAGTGCTAGAGAGACTAGGGCTGGAGAGACCCAGTACTTC
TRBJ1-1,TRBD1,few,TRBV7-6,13,CASSSGQGTEAFF,TGTGCCAGCAGCTCTGGACAGGGGACTGAAGCTTTCTTT
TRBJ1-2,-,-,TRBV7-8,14,CASTPLGLNYGYTF,TGTGCCAGCACTCCGCTGGGGCTCAACTATGGCTACACCTTC
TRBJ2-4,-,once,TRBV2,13,CASMALAKNIQYF,TGTGCCAGCATGGCACTAGCCAAAAACATTCAGTACTTC
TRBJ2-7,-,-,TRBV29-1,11,CSVQPVNEQYF,TGCAGCGTTCAACCAGTCAATGAGCAGTACTTC
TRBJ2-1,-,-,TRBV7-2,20,CASSSLWSDTVGLAVDEQFF,TGTGCCAGCAGCTCTTTGTGGTCTGACACCGTGGGACTTGCTGTCGATGAGCAGTTCTTC
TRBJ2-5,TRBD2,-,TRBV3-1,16,CASRPLAGGPEETQYF,TGTGCCAGCAGGCCACTAGCGGGAGGGCCGGAAGAGACCCAGTACTTC
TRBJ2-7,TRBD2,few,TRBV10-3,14,CAISDSGRYHEQYF,TGTGCCATCAGTGATAGCGGGAGGTACCACGAGCAGTACTTC
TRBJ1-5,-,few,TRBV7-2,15,CASSLAAGSNQPQHF,TGTGCCAGCAGCTTAGCGGCAGGGAGCAATCAGCCCCAGCATTTT
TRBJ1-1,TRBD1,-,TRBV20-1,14,CSARSLLQGRGAFF,TGCAGTGCTAGATCCCTCTTGCAGGGCAGGGGGGCTTTCTTT
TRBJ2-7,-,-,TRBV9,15,CASRAGRRVSYEQYF,TGTGCCAGCAGAGCAGGGCGACGAGTCTCCTACGAGCAGTACTTC
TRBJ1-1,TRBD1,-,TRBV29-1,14,CSVRAGGLGTEAFF,TGCAGCGTTCGAGCAGGGGGCCTGGGGACTGAAGCTTTCTTT
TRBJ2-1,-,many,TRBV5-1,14,CASSRLAANNEQFF,TGCGCCAGCAGCCGTTTGGCTGCCAACAATGAGCAGTTCTTC
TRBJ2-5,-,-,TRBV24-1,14,CATSDSPGDSTQYF,TGTGCCACCAGTGATTCCCCAGGTGATTCTACCCAGTACTTC
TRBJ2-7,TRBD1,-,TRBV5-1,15,CASSPGQGNSYEQYF,TGCGCCAGCAGCCCGGGACAGGGTAATTCGTACGAGCAGTACTTC
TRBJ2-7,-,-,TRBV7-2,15,CASSFTAGAQNEQYF,TGTGCCAGCAGCTTTACAGCCGGGGCCCAGAATGAGCAGTACTTC